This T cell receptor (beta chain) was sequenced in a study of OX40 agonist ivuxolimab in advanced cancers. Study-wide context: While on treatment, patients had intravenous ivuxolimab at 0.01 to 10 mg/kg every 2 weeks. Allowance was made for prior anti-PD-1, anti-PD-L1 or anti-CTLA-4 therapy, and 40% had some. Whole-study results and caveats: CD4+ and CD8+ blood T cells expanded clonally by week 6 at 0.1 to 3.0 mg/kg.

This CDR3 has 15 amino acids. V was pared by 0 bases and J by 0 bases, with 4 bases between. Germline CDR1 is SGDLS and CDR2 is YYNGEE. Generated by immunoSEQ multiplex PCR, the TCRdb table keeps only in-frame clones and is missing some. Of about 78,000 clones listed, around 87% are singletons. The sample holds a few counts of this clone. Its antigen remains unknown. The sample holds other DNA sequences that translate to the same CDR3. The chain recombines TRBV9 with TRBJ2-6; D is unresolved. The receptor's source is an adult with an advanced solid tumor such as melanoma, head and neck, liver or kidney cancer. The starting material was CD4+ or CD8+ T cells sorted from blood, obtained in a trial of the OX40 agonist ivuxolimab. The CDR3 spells CASSVGASGANVLTF. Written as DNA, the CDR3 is TGTGCCAGCAGCGTAGGAGCCTCTGGGGCCAACGTCCTGACTTTC.